This entry lists 16 T cell receptor beta chains sequenced from one sample in a study of T cell responses to AZD1222 COVID-19 vaccine. Libraries were prepared by immunoSEQ multiplex PCR; TCRdb keeps only in-frame clonotypes and omits some of them. The sample has about 100,000 clones, roughly nine tenths seen once. The source was peripheral blood, collected on day 0 of AZD1222 vaccination. Every receptor here comes from an adult in good health.

The V call is TRBV4-1, the J call TRBJ2-7, with D uncertain. With 1 base removed from V and 4 bases from J, the gap between germline ends came to 8 bases. The CDR3 has 13 amino acids. Germline CDR1 and CDR2: MGHRA and YSYEKL. The CDR3 region has the DNA TGCGCCAGCAGCCAAGCGAGGAATTACGAGCAGTACTTC. It yields the protein CASSQARNYEQYF.

This chain connects TRBV5-1 to TRBJ2-1, with D possibly being TRBD1 or TRBD2 (5 bases each). CDR3 length: 16 amino acids. Per the germline V gene, CDR1 is SGHRS and CDR2 is YFSETQ. With 0 bases removed from V and 2 bases from J, the gap between germline ends came to 12 bases. CDR3 protein: CASSLAGGVTYNEQFF. The CDR3 DNA sequence: TGCGCCAGCAGCTTGGCTGGGGGAGTAACCTACAATGAGCAGTTCTTC.

The chain uses TRBV7-8 and TRBJ2-5; the match to TRBD1 covers 10 bases. The germline CDR1 and CDR2 sequences are SGHVS and FQNEAQ. Trimming removed 7 bases from V and 6 bases from J; junction bases left unmatched: 8. There are 14 residues in the CDR3. The CDR3 here is CASNRDRGGKTQYF. The CDR3 DNA follows: TGTGCCAGCAACCGGGACAGGGGCGGGAAGACCCAGTACTTC.

The V call is TRBV9, the J call TRBJ2-7; 10 bases are a match to TRBD1. The J segment lost 2 bases and the V segment lost 2 bases, leaving 7 bases of the junction unmatched. Germline loops: CDR1 SGDLS, CDR2 YYNGEE. The CDR3 runs to 16 residues. The CDR3 here is CASSVGGQGGTYEQYF. The CDR3 DNA follows: TGTGCCAGCAGCGTGGGCGGACAGGGGGGGACCTACGAGCAGTACTTC.

This clone was seen once. The chain carries TRBV9 and TRBJ2-3, with 8 bases lining up with TRBD2. The CDR3 length is 17 residues. CDR1 SGDLS and CDR2 YYNGEE come from the germline V gene. After removal of 3 bases from V and 5 bases from J, the junction contained 14 bases not matched to a gene. The CDR3 DNA reads TGTGCCAGCAGCGCCGAGGTGGGAGCGGGGGTCAAAGATACGCAGTATTTT. Its translation: CASSAEVGAGVKDTQYF.

V is TRBV2 and J is TRBJ1-1, with TRBD1 matching over 7 bases. CDR1 SNHLY and CDR2 FYNNEI come from the germline V gene. V gave up 4 bases and J gave up 5 bases; unmatched junction bases: 7. The CDR3 loop spans 14 amino acids. The CDR3 is CASSGTGRETEAFF. Here the CDR3 DNA reads TGTGCCAGCAGTGGGACAGGACGAGAAACTGAAGCTTTCTTT.

The genes are TRBV7-9 and TRBJ1-1; D is possibly TRBD1 (6 bases). This CDR3 is 15 amino acids long. V gave up 6 bases and J gave up 2 bases, with 16 bases separating them. CDR1 SEHNR and CDR2 FQNEAQ come from the germline V gene (reference sequence). The CDR3 protein is CASRPPGTLNTEAFF. The CDR3 DNA sequence: TGTGCCAGCAGACCCCCCGGGACACTAAACACTGAAGCTTTCTTT.

The genes are TRBV28 and TRBJ1-1; D remains unclear. V was shortened by 5 bases and J by 5 bases, with 9 bases between the two germline ends. Germline lookup yields CDR1 MDHEN and CDR2 SYDVKM. The CDR3 sequence is 12 residues long. In DNA form, the CDR3 reads TGTGCCAGCAGTCGACACAATACTGAAGCTTTCTTT. Translated, it gives CASSRHNTEAFF.

V usage is TRBV18 and J usage is TRBJ1-1; a possible D gene is TRBD1 (6 bases). Trimming cost V 6 bases and J 1 base, with 15 bases left between them. Germline V gene lookup returns CDR1 KGHSH and CDR2 LQKENI. The CDR3 has 15 residues. CDR3 residues: CASSPNREENTEAFF. CDR3 DNA: TGTGCCAGCTCGCCCAACAGGGAAGAGAACACTGAAGCTTTCTTT.

The V gene is TRBV19, the J gene TRBJ1-5; tentatively, D is TRBD1 (5 bases). The CDR3 consists of 13 residues. CDR1 is LNHDA, CDR2 SQIVND, per germline (reference sequence). V shed 3 bases and J shed 7 bases, with 10 bases lying between them. The CDR3 nucleotides read TGTGCCAGTAGTATCAGGGTCGCACAGCCCCAGCATTTT. Protein product: CASSIRVAQPQHF.

V and J are TRBV4-1 and TRBJ1-3, with D unresolved. Trimming left V 2 bases short and J 1 base short, with 12 bases between. This CDR3 is built from 16 residues. Germline assignment: CDR1 MGHRA and CDR2 YSYEKL. The CDR3 DNA reads as TGCGCCAGCAGCCAACAACCAGACCTATCTGGAAACACCATATATTTT. Protein: CASSQQPDLSGNTIYF.

The CDR3 reads CASSFEDRGFSEQYF. Here the CDR3 DNA reads TGTGCCAGCAGCTTCGAAGACCGCGGGTTTAGCGAGCAGTACTTC. The chain combines TRBV6-5 with TRBJ2-7; perhaps TRBD2 as D (5 bases). The V gene lost 6 bases and the J gene lost 6 bases, with 21 bases spanning the gap. Per germline, CDR1 MNHEY and CDR2 SVGAGI. The CDR3 spans 15 residues.

This rearrangement joins TRBV27 to TRBJ1-2, with D possibly TRBD1 on 5 matching bases. CDR1 and CDR2 (germline): MNHEY, SMNVEV (reference sequence). The V and J ends lost 2 bases and 7 bases respectively, with 8 bases between them. The CDR3 runs to 12 residues. DNA of the CDR3: TGTGCCAGCAGTTTAGGGGGGAGTGGCTACACCTTC. It translates to CASSLGGSGYTF.

V and J are TRBV27 and TRBJ2-7; D is possibly TRBD1 (5 bases). Germline values: CDR1 MNHEY, CDR2 SMNVEV (reference sequence). This CDR3 spans 14 amino acids. Between the trimmed V and J ends, which lost 5 bases and 2 bases, there was a span of 13 bases. The CDR3 DNA sequence: TGTGCCAGCAGTCCCCAGGGATATGCCTACGAGCAGTACTTC. It is translated as CASSPQGYAYEQYF.

The rearrangement uses TRBV2 and TRBJ1-2; D remains unclear. CDR3 length: 14 residues. The germline V gene encodes CDR1 SNHLY and CDR2 FYNNEI. V lost 7 bases and J 2 bases, leaving 14 bases between the germline ends. The CDR3 loop is CASKSRILNYGYTF. The CDR3 DNA follows: TGTGCCAGCAAAAGCCGGATACTAAACTATGGCTACACCTTC.

This chain connects TRBV6-6 to TRBJ2-7; possible D gene TRBD1, 5 bases. The CDR3 consists of 13 residues. Trimming cost V 4 bases and J 6 bases, with 13 bases left between them. Germline V gene lookup returns CDR1 MNHNY and CDR2 SVGAGI (reference sequence). The CDR3 DNA reads TGTGCCAGCAGTTTGGACCTCCAGGGCGAGCAGTACTTC. This translates into CASSLDLQGEQYF.